This T cell receptor beta chain emerged from a study of shared clonotypes between healthy human individuals. This CDR3 is built from 13 residues. Trimming cost V 5 bases and J 8 bases, with 15 bases left between them. From germline, CDR1 is SGHAT and CDR2 FQNNGV. Deep was the level used in running the assay. Generated by immunoSEQ multiplex PCR, the TCRdb table keeps only in-frame clones and is missing some. The sample holds roughly 2 million clones, nearly 97% seen once. What was sequenced was naive CD4+ T cells sorted from blood. Described subset: CD45RA+ positively selected. V usage is TRBV11-2 and J usage is TRBJ1-1; D unclear. The source is a man aged 18 to 29 in good health. This chain's CDR3 is CASSRGLHPEAFF. DNA of the CDR3: TGTGCCAGCAGCCGAGGCCTTCACCCAGAAGCTTTCTTT.